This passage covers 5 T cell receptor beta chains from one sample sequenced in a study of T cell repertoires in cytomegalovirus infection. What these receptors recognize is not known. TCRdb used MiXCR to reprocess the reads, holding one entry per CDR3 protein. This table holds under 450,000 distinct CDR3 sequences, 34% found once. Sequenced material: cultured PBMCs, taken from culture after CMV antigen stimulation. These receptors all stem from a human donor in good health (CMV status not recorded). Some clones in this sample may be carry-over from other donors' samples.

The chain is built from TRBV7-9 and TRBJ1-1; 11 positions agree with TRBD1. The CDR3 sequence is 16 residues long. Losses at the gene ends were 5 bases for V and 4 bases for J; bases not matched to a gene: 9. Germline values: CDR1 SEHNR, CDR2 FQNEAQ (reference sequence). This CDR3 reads CASSPTAGTGGTEAFF. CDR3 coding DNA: TGTGCCAGCAGCCCCACCGCCGGGACAGGGGGCACTGAAGCTTTCTTT.

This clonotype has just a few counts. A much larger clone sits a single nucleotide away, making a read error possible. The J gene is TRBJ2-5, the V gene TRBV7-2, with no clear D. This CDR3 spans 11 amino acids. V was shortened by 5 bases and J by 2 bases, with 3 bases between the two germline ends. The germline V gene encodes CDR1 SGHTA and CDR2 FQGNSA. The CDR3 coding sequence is TGTGCCAGCAGCGATCAAGAGACCCAGTACTTC. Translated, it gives CASSDQETQYF.

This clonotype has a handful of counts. The CDR3, as DNA: TGTGCCAGTAGTATACTAGCATCGTCCACAGATACGCAGTATTTT. Translation: CASSILASSTDTQYF. V gene TRBV19 combines with J gene TRBJ2-3; tentatively, D is TRBD2 (5 bases). Per germline, CDR1 LNHDA and CDR2 SQIVND (reference sequence). V dropped 2 bases and J dropped 2 bases, with 11 bases sitting between them. The CDR3 sequence is 15 residues long. Using reference TRBV19 and TRBJ2-3 for the parts outside the CDR3, the full variable domain is DGGITQSPKYLFRKEGQNVTLSCEQNLNHDAMYWYRQDPGQGLRLIYYSQIVNDFQKGDIAEGYSVSREKKESFPLTVTSAQKNPTAFYLCASSILASSTDTQYFGPGTRLTVL.

The DNA for the CDR3 is TGTGCCAGCAGTCCGGGGTACACAGATACGCAGTATTTT. This translates into CASSPGYTDTQYF. The chain joins TRBV28 to TRBJ2-3; D perhaps matches TRBD2 (5 bases). The CDR3 totals 13 residues. The germline gives CDR1 MDHEN, CDR2 SYDVKM. The V and J ends lost 5 bases and 2 bases respectively, with 8 bases between them.

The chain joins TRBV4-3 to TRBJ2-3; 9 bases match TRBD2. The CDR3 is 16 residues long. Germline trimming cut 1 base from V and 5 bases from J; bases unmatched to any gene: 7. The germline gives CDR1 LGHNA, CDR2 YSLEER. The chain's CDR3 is CASSQVSGSYGDTQYF. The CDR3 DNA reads TGCGCCAGCAGCCAAGTTAGCGGGAGCTACGGAGATACGCAGTATTTT.